This T cell receptor beta chain originates from a study of vaccination and CD4 T cells after COVID-19. Findings and limits, study-wide: Vaccine-specific clones numbering 304 of 307 showed spike mono-reactivity in convalescent patients.

The germline V gene encodes CDR1 DFQATT and CDR2 SNEGSKA (reference sequence). Trimming cost V 0 bases and J 3 bases, with 1 base left between them. The CDR3 has 11 amino acids. The treatment here: roughly 10-day PBMC culture with coronavirus spike peptide pools or control peptides (ViraFEST assay). This clonotype showed up just a few times. Its cognate antigen is unknown. The Oncomine TCR Beta short-read assay sequenced DNA from cultured CD4+ T cells. Each CDR3 protein gets one entry after TCRdb re-called the PCR reads with MiXCR. In the table there are thousands of distinct CDR3 sequences, 23% of which are singletons.

The TCR originated in a human donor with COVID-19. The genes are TRBV20-1 and TRBJ2-3; D gene unclear. Sequencing was performed on cultured CD4+ T cells from blood. The CDR3 loop reads CSARDTDTQYF. DNA of the CDR3: TGCAGTGCTAGAGATACAGATACGCAGTATTTT.